The 13 T cell receptor beta chains reported below all come from one sample, sequenced in a study of T cell responses to AZD1222 COVID-19 vaccine. Profiling relied on immunoSEQ multiplex PCR, and the TCRdb table lists in-frame clones only, not all of them. In the table there are 200,000 or so clones, approximately 94% of which are singletons. The sample consisted of peripheral blood, taken on day 0 of MenACWY control vaccination. Receptors were obtained from an adult in good health.

The gene calls are TRBV7-2 and TRBJ2-2; D gene uncertain. Trimming removed 3 bases at V and 4 bases at J, with 6 bases between. The CDR3 is 13 amino acids. CDR1 SGHTA and CDR2 FQGNSA come from the germline V gene. CDR3 nucleotides: TGTGCCAGCAGCTTTACCTTCACCGGGGAGCTGTTTTTT. Translation gives CASSFTFTGELFF.

The chain is built from TRBV28 and TRBJ1-2, with 8 bases matching TRBD1. Germline V gene sequence: CDR1 MDHEN, CDR2 SYDVKM. After removal of 7 bases from V and 3 bases from J, the junction contained 19 bases not matched to a gene. This CDR3 contains 18 residues. CDR3 coding DNA: TGTGCCAGCACCGGGAGACAAAGGACAGGGATCCTCGACTATGGCTACACCTTC. Translated, it gives CASTGRQRTGILDYGYTF.

The genes are TRBV3-1 (or the pseudogene TRBV3-2) and TRBJ1-6, with TRBD1 matching 8 bases. The V segment lost 4 bases and the J segment 11 bases; nucleotides outside the gene matches: 7. This CDR3 contains 14 residues. Germline assignment: CDR1 LGHDT and CDR2 YNNKEL (reference sequence). CDR3 residues: CASSLQGARAPLHF. CDR3 nucleotides: TGTGCCAGCAGCCTCCAGGGGGCGCGTGCACCCCTCCACTTT.

The V gene is TRBV21-1, the J gene TRBJ1-5; the table gives TRBD1 as D, unverified against the DNA. TRBV21-1 is flagged as a pseudogene. The CDR3 is 16 residues long. CDR3 amino acids: CASSGTEAYSNQPQHF. The CDR3 nucleotides read TGTGCCAGCAGCGGGACAGAAGCTTATAGCAATCAGCCCCAGCATTTT.

The rearrangement links TRBV11-2 to TRBJ1-1, with D unresolved. Germline CDR1 is SGHAT and CDR2 is FQNNGV. The CDR3 is 13 residues long. Trimming stripped 0 bases from V and 9 bases from J, with 11 bases between. CDR3 DNA: TGTGCCAGCAGCTTAGAGGGTCCGGTGCAAGCTTTCTTT. This codes for CASSLEGPVQAFF.

The rearrangement joins TRBV7-3 to TRBJ1-1; perhaps TRBD1 as D (5 bases). Deletions cut 2 bases from V and 2 bases from J, with 6 bases between. The germline gives CDR1 SGHTA, CDR2 FQGTGA. The CDR3 has 13 amino acids. The CDR3 is CASSLGANTEAFF. Here the CDR3 DNA reads TGTGCCAGCAGCTTAGGGGCCAACACTGAAGCTTTCTTT.

This chain links TRBV7-2 with TRBJ2-4; 9 bases are shared with TRBD1. With V trimmed by 5 bases and J by 0 bases, 8 bases remained unmatched. This CDR3 region has 17 residues. Germline V gene sequence: CDR1 SGHTA, CDR2 FQGNSA. The CDR3 coding sequence is TGTGCCAGCAGCCCCACTTCGGGACAGGGAGCCAAAAACATTCAGTACTTC. Translation: CASSPTSGQGAKNIQYF.

This chain connects TRBV15 to TRBJ2-3, with D unclear. V lost 0 bases, J lost 7 bases, and 14 bases lay in between. In germline, CDR1 is LNHNV, CDR2 YYDKDF (reference sequence). The CDR3 covers 15 residues. This CDR3 is CATSRDLSHPNTQYF. The DNA for the CDR3 is TGTGCCACCAGCAGAGATCTTAGTCACCCCAATACGCAGTATTTT.

This chain links TRBV3-1 (or the pseudogene TRBV3-2) with TRBJ1-5, with 7 nucleotides matching TRBD1. This CDR3 has 15 amino acids. Germline assignment: CDR1 LGHDT and CDR2 YNNKEL (reference sequence). V lost 3 bases, J lost 2 bases, and 4 bases stayed unmatched. CDR3 in amino acids: CASSQDTGGNQPQHF. CDR3 nucleotide sequence: TGTGCCAGCAGCCAGGATACAGGGGGCAATCAGCCCCAGCATTTT.

This chain links TRBV10-3 with TRBJ1-2; perhaps TRBD1 as D (5 bases). Germline V gives CDR1 ENHRY, CDR2 SYGVKD. This CDR3 region has 11 residues. Deletions cut 3 bases from V and 8 bases from J, with 7 bases between. The CDR3 nucleotides are TGTGCCATCAGTGAAGGGGAAGGCTACACCTTC. It codes for CAISEGEGYTF.

As DNA, the CDR3 is TGTGCCAGCAGCCCAGTGGACTCCGGGGAGCTGTTTTTT. Translated: CASSPVDSGELFF. The rearrangement joins TRBV4-2 to TRBJ2-2, with a tentative D call TRBD2 (5 bases). The ends were cut back, 4 bases at V and 6 bases at J, with 9 bases in the middle. Germline loops: CDR1 LGHNA, CDR2 YNFKEQ. The CDR3 sequence is 13 residues long.

This clone was recorded only once. The chain couples TRBV19 to TRBJ2-5, with 9 bases that match TRBD1. The CDR3 sequence is 14 residues long. The J segment lost 4 bases and the V segment lost 5 bases, leaving 5 bases of the junction unmatched. CDR1 is LNHDA, CDR2 SQIVND, per germline (reference sequence). The CDR3 nucleotides read TGTGCCAGTAGTCGGGACAGGGATCGAGAGACCCAGTACTTC. Translation: CASSRDRDRETQYF.

The V and J genes are TRBV5-1 and TRBJ1-6; no definite D call. CDR3 length equals 15 residues. V lost 4 bases to trimming and J lost 7 bases, with 15 bases between them. Looked up from germline, CDR1 is SGHRS and CDR2 is YFSETQ. CDR3 bases: TGCGCCAGCAGCCTTTCACTTACTCAGAATTCACCCCTCCACTTT. This codes for CASSLSLTQNSPLHF.